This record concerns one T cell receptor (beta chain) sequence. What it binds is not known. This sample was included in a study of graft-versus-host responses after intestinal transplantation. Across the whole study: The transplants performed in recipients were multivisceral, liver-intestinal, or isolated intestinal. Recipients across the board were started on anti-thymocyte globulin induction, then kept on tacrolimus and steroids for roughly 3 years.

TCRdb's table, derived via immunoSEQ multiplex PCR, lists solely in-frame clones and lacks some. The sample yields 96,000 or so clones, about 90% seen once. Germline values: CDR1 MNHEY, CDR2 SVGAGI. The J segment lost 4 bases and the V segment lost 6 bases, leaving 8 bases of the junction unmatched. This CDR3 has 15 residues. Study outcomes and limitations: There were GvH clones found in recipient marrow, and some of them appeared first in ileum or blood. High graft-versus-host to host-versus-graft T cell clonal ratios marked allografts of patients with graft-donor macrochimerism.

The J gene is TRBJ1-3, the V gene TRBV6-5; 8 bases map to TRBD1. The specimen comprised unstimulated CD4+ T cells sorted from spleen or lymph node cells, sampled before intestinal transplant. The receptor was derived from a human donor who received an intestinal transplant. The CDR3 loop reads CASSPDRAAGNTIYF. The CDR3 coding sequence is TGTGCCAGCAGCCCGGACAGGGCAGCGGGAAACACCATATATTTT.